What follows is one T cell receptor (beta chain) and its context. This clonotype was recorded many times. It has no known antigen specificity. Base qualities are not provided; no much larger clone lies one nucleotide away. This record belongs to a study of human T cells and chemical hapten exposure listed by TCRdb under 2021. Regarding the complete study: For sensitization, 2% DPC in acetone was applied to a roughly 2 cm by roughly 2 cm area of upper inner arm skin. Blood samples were taken from patients before sensitization (week 0) and then at 2, 6 and about 24 weeks after DPC sensitization. The libraries were sequenced as a pool, and the TCR yield per sample differed mostly because of small variations in library volumes within the pool. Patch tests used Finn chambers with 0.01% DPC on the upper back, scored after 6 days by International Contact Dermatitis Research Group standards. Blood for TCR sequencing was provided by twenty-nine alopecia patients at one to four time points (pre-sensitization, 2, 6 and 24 weeks). Weekly therapeutic DPC doses were additionally applied to the scalp of patients throughout the approximately 24-week study period. Peripheral blood TCR repertoire changes were tracked in vivo in alopecia patients during primary and secondary sensitization to the hapten diphenylcyclopropenone (DPC). The mostly female patient cohort included alopecia areata with under or over 50% scalp involvement, alopecia totalis and alopecia universalis.

V ends up 5 bases short and J 2 bases short, with an unmatched junction base count of 6. Including cysteine and phenylalanine, the CDR3 has 15 amino acids. Only the CDR3 portion is preserved as DNA: 45 bases, with reading frame beginning at the first base. The germline V gene (reference sequence) supplies CDR1 SGHAT and CDR2 FQDESV. Library prep was done by RACE. Sequencer: NextSeq 500. During library preparation, unique molecular identifiers were attached to individual cDNA molecules so that TCRs could be counted in a quantitative, reproducible way. Both TCR alpha and TCR beta chains were sequenced from each blood RNA sample. The published analysis was carried out like this. The median number of TCRs per sample was roughly 94,000, ranging from roughly 23,224 to 700,000. The Decombinator software suite was used to annotate the V, J and CDR3 of the TCR reads. For the PS versus PT1 abundance plots, all samples were subsampled to the same number of TCRs (28,000). Expanded TCRs were defined as absent before sensitization and observed at least eight times at the 2-week time point. TCRdb passed the public sequencing reads through fastp at Q25 and MiXCR, retaining productive beta sequences. Each CDR3 protein gets just one entry, which takes the most common genes and DNA from the rows behind it. The V and J calls here are based on TCRdb, not the publication. The sample profile shows around 200,000 distinct CDR3 sequences; under 35% of them were found once. Together, the top ten hold just under 3% of the sample.

The time point label corresponds to: pre-sensitization, week 0. The sample's treatment or condition, from its label and the paper: therapeutic diphenylcyclopropenone sensitization with weekly scalp DPC. At each patch-test visit, blood was drawn before the patch test was applied. Patients were eligible if aged 18 to 70, diagnosed with alopecia and judged suitable for DPC therapy, and pregnant patients were excluded. Total RNA was isolated from unfractionated whole blood collected in Tempus Blood RNA tubes. What the study reported, not specific to this receptor: Expanded TCRs formed significantly more large CDR3 similarity clusters than pre-sensitization or healthy control sets, consistent with antigen-driven responses. Repeated subsampling changed both the strength of the expansion versus patch-test correlation and the threshold at which the correlation became significant. Patch test score was positively correlated with the number of PT1 expanded TCRs, with significance at thresholds 8, 16 and 32 but not at 4. The number of TCRs above 1 in 1000 frequency did not change with DPC sensitization; there was no evidence of global repertoire structure alterations. All patients had alopecia, a presumed autoimmune disease, so their immune response might differ from that of healthy individuals.

The receptor was derived from a woman aged 30 to 39 with alopecia areata. Some clones in this sample may be carry-over from other donors' samples. Recombination connected TRBV11-1 to TRBJ2-7; TRBD1 aligns with 10 central bases. The material was whole blood, obtained in connection with sensitization to the hapten diphenylcyclopropenone (DPC). The CDR3 sequence is CASSRGTGEAYEQYF. The DNA sequence is given as TGTGCCAGCAGCCGCGGGACAGGGGAGGCCTACGAGCAGTACTTC.